One sample yielded the 31 T cell receptor beta chains listed below, sequenced in a study of T cell responses to AZD1222 COVID-19 vaccine. Data came from immunoSEQ multiplex PCR; TCRdb stores just in-frame clones and leaves some out. The repertoire holds roughly 150,000 clones, with around 88% as singletons. Sequenced here: peripheral blood, sampled 28 days after the second AZD1222 dose. The source of these receptors is an adult who received the AZD1222 COVID-19 vaccine.

This clone appeared a single time. This chain uses TRBV19 with TRBJ2-1, with 9 bases lining up with TRBD1. The ends lost 3 bases at V and 7 bases at J; junction bases unmatched: 4. In germline, CDR1 is LNHDA, CDR2 SQIVND (reference sequence). The CDR3 is 14 residues long. The CDR3 coding sequence is TGTGCCAGTAGTATGAGGGACAGGGTAAATGAGCAGTTCTTC. It codes for CASSMRDRVNEQFF. Filled out from reference TRBV19 and TRBJ2-1, the complete variable domain reads DGGITQSPKYLFRKEGQNVTLSCEQNLNHDAMYWYRQDPGQGLRLIYYSQIVNDFQKGDIAEGYSVSREKKESFPLTVTSAQKNPTAFYLCASSMRDRVNEQFFGPGTRLTVL.

This clone was found once. V usage is TRBV5-1 and J usage is TRBJ1-2; 7 bases are a match to TRBD1. Trimming took 4 bases from V and 4 from J; bases not matched to a gene: 10. The CDR3 consists of 15 residues. Germline loops: CDR1 SGHRS, CDR2 YFSETQ. CDR3 nucleotides: TGCGCCAGCAGCCCAAAACAGGGGTTGTCCTATGGCTACACCTTC. It specifies CASSPKQGLSYGYTF.

The rearrangement joins TRBV20-1 to TRBJ1-4; tentatively, D is TRBD1 (5 bases). The V end was cut by 3 bases, the J end by 4 bases, with 24 bases between. The length of the CDR3 is 18 residues. CDR1 is DFQATT and CDR2 is SNEGSKA in the germline V gene (reference sequence). This CDR3 reads CSASTRFGETDHNEKLFF. CDR3 nucleotides: TGCAGTGCTAGTACCAGATTTGGGGAGACAGATCATAATGAAAAACTGTTTTTT.

The V call is TRBV19, the J call TRBJ2-7; D possibly corresponds to TRBD2 (5 bases). The V and J ends lost 2 bases and 3 bases respectively, with 11 bases between them. Per the germline V gene, CDR1 is LNHDA and CDR2 is SQIVND (reference sequence). The CDR3 totals 14 residues. Written as DNA, the CDR3 is TGTGCCAGTAGTATACCAGACGGGGTCTACGAGCAGTACTTC. It encodes CASSIPDGVYEQYF.

V and J are TRBV5-4 and TRBJ2-1; D gene uncertain. The CDR3 runs 12 residues. V was pared by 0 bases and J by 8 bases, with 6 bases between. Germline loops: CDR1 SGHNT, CDR2 YYREEE (reference sequence). The CDR3 spells CASSLVSHEQFF. The CDR3 DNA reads TGTGCCAGCAGCTTGGTTAGCCATGAGCAGTTCTTC. The variable domain in full, completed from reference TRBV5-4 and TRBJ2-1, reads ETGVTQSPTHLIKTRGQQVTLRCSSQSGHNTVSWYQQALGQGPQFIFQYYREEENGRGNFPPRFSGLQFPNYSSELNVNALELDDSALYLCASSLVSHEQFFGPGTRLTVL.

The chain uses TRBV2 and TRBJ2-3, with D unresolved. Deletions cut 4 bases from V and 6 bases from J, with 8 bases between. This CDR3 is 12 amino acids long. The germline V gene has CDR1 SNHLY and CDR2 FYNNEI. This CDR3 is CASSVQPDTQYF. The CDR3 bases are TGTGCCAGCAGTGTGCAGCCGGATACGCAGTATTTT.

The chain carries TRBV7-6 and TRBJ1-1, with 8 bases matching TRBD1. The germline CDR1 and CDR2 sequences are SGHVS and FNYEAQ. J was trimmed by 4 bases and V by 4 bases; bases with no gene match: 5. CDR3 length: 14 amino acids. CDR3 amino acids: CASSSTGVGTEAFF. CDR3 bases: TGTGCCAGCAGCTCGACAGGGGTGGGCACTGAAGCTTTCTTT. Drawing the rest from reference TRBV7-6 and TRBJ1-1, the complete variable domain is GAGVSQSPRYKVTKRGQDVALRCDPISGHVSLYWYRQALGQGPEFLTYFNYEAQQDKSGLPNDRFSAERPEGSISTLTIQRTEQRDSAMYRCASSSTGVGTEAFFGQGTRLTVV.

V gene TRBV10-3 combines with J gene TRBJ1-2, with no clear D. Germline V gives CDR1 ENHRY, CDR2 SYGVKD. Trimming pared 3 bases from V and 4 bases from J, leaving 6 bases between. There are 12 residues in the CDR3. CDR3 sequence reads: CAISEGLYGYTF. The CDR3 DNA sequence: TGTGCCATCAGTGAAGGTCTCTATGGCTACACCTTC.

The chain links TRBV7-6 to TRBJ1-1; 7 nucleotides align to TRBD1. The CDR3 is 15 residues long. The germline CDR1 and CDR2 sequences are SGHVS and FNYEAQ. The V and J ends lost 4 bases and 6 bases, in that order; junction bases with no gene match: 11. The CDR3 DNA follows: TGTGCCAGCAGCTCCCAGACAGGGAGGTATGCTGAAGCTTTCTTT. Protein: CASSSQTGRYAEAFF.

This chain links TRBV7-2 with TRBJ2-1, with D perhaps matching TRBD1 or TRBD2 (5 bases each). The germline V gene encodes CDR1 SGHTA and CDR2 FQGNSA. This CDR3 spans 15 amino acids. V was pared by 1 base and J by 5 bases, with 12 bases between. The chain's CDR3 is CASSLDGGTNNEQFF. The CDR3 bases are TGTGCCAGCAGCTTAGATGGTGGGACCAACAATGAGCAGTTCTTC.

The rearrangement joins TRBV2 to TRBJ2-1; 11 nucleotides align to TRBD2. The CDR3 is made up of 18 amino acids. The V and J ends lost 6 bases and 9 bases, in that order; junction bases with no gene match: 19. The germline CDR1 and CDR2 sequences are SNHLY and FYNNEI. CDR3 DNA sequence: TGTGCCAGCAGCCGAGTGGTAGCGGGGGGGACGGGTACCCCTGAGCAGTTCTTC. The encoded protein is CASSRVVAGGTGTPEQFF.

The rearrangement uses TRBV5-1 and TRBJ2-3; D possibly corresponds to TRBD2 (7 bases). Trimming removed 4 bases from V and 10 bases from J, with 22 bases in between. Germline V gives CDR1 SGHRS, CDR2 YFSETQ. This CDR3 region has 15 residues. The CDR3 is CASSHRDTGGASQYF. As DNA, the CDR3 is TGCGCCAGCAGCCACCGGGACACTGGGGGGGCGTCGCAGTATTTT.

The count of this clone is one. The chain has TRBV19 and TRBJ2-3, with D possibly matching TRBD2 (6 bases). Germline V gives CDR1 LNHDA, CDR2 SQIVND (reference sequence). The length of the CDR3 is 17 residues. The ends were cut back, 3 bases at V and 3 bases at J, with 19 bases in the middle. CDR3 in DNA: TGTGCCAGTAGTATTCTCTTGACCCGGAGGGGAACAGATACGCAGTATTTT. Translation: CASSILLTRRGTDTQYF. Supplemented by reference TRBV19 and TRBJ2-3, the full variable domain reads DGGITQSPKYLFRKEGQNVTLSCEQNLNHDAMYWYRQDPGQGLRLIYYSQIVNDFQKGDIAEGYSVSREKKESFPLTVTSAQKNPTAFYLCASSILLTRRGTDTQYFGPGTRLTVL.

This clone was counted once. This chain links TRBV9 with TRBJ2-1, with 14 bases that match TRBD2. V lost 2 bases to trimming and J lost 4 bases; unmatched junction nucleotides: 5. The CDR3 is made up of 17 amino acids. The germline gives CDR1 SGDLS, CDR2 YYNGEE. CDR3 coding DNA: TGTGCCAGCAGCGTTGGGACTAGCGGGGGAGTTTACAATGAGCAGTTCTTC. This encodes CASSVGTSGGVYNEQFF.

The V call is TRBV18, the J call TRBJ2-7, with TRBD1 as a possible D gene (6 bases). V was trimmed by 2 bases and J by 7 bases, leaving 15 bases between them. This CDR3 is built from 14 residues. CDR1 and CDR2 from the germline V gene are KGHSH and LQKENI. In nucleotides, the CDR3 is TGTGCCAGCTCACCATCTGGGGGCTACGAGGAGCAGTACTTC. Translated, it gives CASSPSGGYEEQYF. Looking up the rest from reference TRBV18 and TRBJ2-7 gives the full variable domain: NAGVMQNPRHLVRRRGQEARLRCSPMKGHSHVYWYRQLPEEGLKFMVYLQKENIIDESGMPKERFSAEFPKEGPSILRIQQVVRGDSAAYFCASSPSGGYEEQYFGPGTRLTVT.

This clone is a singleton in its sample. CDR3 bases: TGTGCCAGCCGCCCCGGGGAGACCGCCTCTGGGGCCAACGTCCTGACTTTC. Encoded protein: CASRPGETASGANVLTF. V gene TRBV27 combines with J gene TRBJ2-6; D is possibly TRBD2 (5 bases). Trimming stripped 8 bases from V and 0 bases from J, with 17 bases between. Looked up from germline, CDR1 is MNHEY and CDR2 is SMNVEV (reference sequence). This CDR3 has 17 residues.

The genes are TRBV11-2 and TRBJ1-1; D is possibly TRBD1 (6 bases). Germline loops: CDR1 SGHAT, CDR2 FQNNGV. Trimming took off 1 base at V and 1 base at J, with 10 bases between the two ends. The CDR3 loop spans 15 amino acids. The CDR3 loop reads CASSLVGGRNTEAFF. For the CDR3, the DNA is TGTGCCAGCAGCTTAGTCGGGGGGCGGAACACTGAAGCTTTCTTT.

This clone appeared a single time. The J gene is TRBJ1-1, the V gene TRBV2; tentative D call: TRBD1 (6 bases). CDR1 SNHLY and CDR2 FYNNEI come from the germline V gene. The V and J ends lost 8 bases and 1 base respectively, with 11 bases between them. The CDR3 contains 13 residues. Written as DNA, the CDR3 is TGTGCCAGCCAGGGGTCAGCGAACACTGAAGCTTTCTTT. This sequence encodes CASQGSANTEAFF.

This clone came up once. The V gene is TRBV27, the J gene TRBJ2-7, with D maybe TRBD2 (7 bases). Trimming removed 7 bases at V and 4 bases at J, with 14 bases between. The CDR3 totals 13 residues. The V gene's germline CDR1 is MNHEY and CDR2 SMNVEV (reference sequence). CDR3 loop: CASKVGGGYEQYF. The DNA of the CDR3 is TGTGCCAGCAAGGTAGGGGGGGGATACGAGCAGTACTTC.

The chain employs TRBV5-5 and TRBJ1-5, with unresolved D. The germline V gene has CDR1 SGHKS and CDR2 YYEKEE (reference sequence). Trimming stripped 4 bases from V and 7 bases from J, with 12 bases between. The CDR3 contains 13 residues. The CDR3 is CASSLSRAQPQHF. CDR3 sequence (DNA): TGTGCCAGCAGCCTGTCTAGGGCCCAGCCCCAGCATTTT.

The V gene is TRBV7-6, the J gene TRBJ2-7; 9 nucleotides align to TRBD1. CDR1 and CDR2 from the germline V gene are SGHVS and FNYEAQ. The CDR3 runs to 15 residues. V gave up 5 bases and J gave up 1 base; unmatched junction bases: 6. CDR3 DNA sequence: TGTGCCAGCAGCCATGGGACAGGGTTATCCTACGAGCAGTACTTC. Its translation: CASSHGTGLSYEQYF.

J is TRBJ1-4 and V is TRBV19; D gene uncertain. Trimming left V 6 bases short and J 5 bases short, with 7 bases between. Germline V lookup: CDR1 LNHDA, CDR2 SQIVND (reference sequence). This CDR3 contains 12 residues. For the CDR3, the DNA is TGTGCCAGTAGGGACGGAAATGAAAAACTGTTTTTT. Its protein is CASRDGNEKLFF. The full variable domain, rest sourced from reference TRBV19 and TRBJ1-4, is DGGITQSPKYLFRKEGQNVTLSCEQNLNHDAMYWYRQDPGQGLRLIYYSQIVNDFQKGDIAEGYSVSREKKESFPLTVTSAQKNPTAFYLCASRDGNEKLFFGSGTQLSVL.

V usage is TRBV10-2 and J usage is TRBJ2-2, with 7 bases fitting TRBD2. Germline CDR1 and CDR2: WSHSY and SAAADI. Trimming at V came to 8 bases and at J to 2 bases, leaving 5 bases not matched to a gene. The CDR3 sequence is 14 residues long. The CDR3 region has the DNA TGCGCCAGCCGGGACTATCGAAACACCGGGGAGCTGTTTTTT. It encodes CASRDYRNTGELFF.

This rearrangement joins TRBV19 to TRBJ1-3; the D gene is possibly TRBD1 (5 bases). Between the trimmed V and J ends, which lost 5 bases and 1 base, there was a span of 18 bases. The CDR3 has 17 amino acids. Germline V CDR1 and CDR2: LNHDA, SQIVND (reference sequence). CDR3: CASSSGTPARSGNTIYF. The CDR3 nucleotides are TGTGCCAGTAGTTCCGGGACCCCGGCGAGGTCTGGAAACACCATATATTTT.

The chain carries TRBV9 and TRBJ1-2; D gene uncertain. The germline CDR1 and CDR2 sequences are SGDLS and YYNGEE. Trimming removed 0 bases from V and 8 bases from J, with 17 bases in between. CDR3 length: 15 amino acids. As DNA, the CDR3 is TGTGCCAGCAGCGTAGGGTGGTCGGGCACTAGAGGCTACACCTTC. Encoded protein: CASSVGWSGTRGYTF.

This chain uses TRBV7-2 with TRBJ2-7, with 7 bases that match TRBD2. This CDR3 is built from 16 residues. J gave up 5 bases and V 5 bases, and 15 bases lay outside the gene matches. Germline assignment: CDR1 SGHTA and CDR2 FQGNSA. CDR3 amino acids: CASSRTGGSWMNEQYF. DNA for the CDR3: TGTGCCAGCAGCCGCACCGGGGGGAGTTGGATGAACGAGCAGTACTTC.

This clone has more than one count but fewer than ten. The J gene is TRBJ1-2, the V gene TRBV23-1; TRBD1 might be the D (6 bases). Being an ORF, TRBV23-1 has a function that is uncertain. V lost 2 bases and J lost 4, with 11 bases in between. The CDR3 consists of 14 residues. The CDR3 is CASSQQGWCYGYTF. Written as DNA, the CDR3 is TGCGCCAGCAGTCAACAGGGGTGGTGCTATGGCTACACCTTC.

This clone was counted only a few times. The V and J genes are TRBV6-1 and TRBJ1-5; D unresolved. The germline gives CDR1 MNHNS, CDR2 SASEGT. The CDR3 spans 14 residues. V lost 2 bases to trimming and J lost 4 bases, with 9 bases between them. CDR3 DNA: TGTGCCAGCAGTGAAATAGGGAGTAATCAGCCCCAGCATTTT. This encodes CASSEIGSNQPQHF.

The chain joins TRBV18 to TRBJ1-2; no firm D call. CDR3 length: 12 residues. Germline V gives CDR1 KGHSH, CDR2 LQKENI. V was clipped by 5 bases and J by 6 bases, with 10 bases between them. CDR3 DNA sequence: TGTGCCAGCTCATCGAGGGAAGATGGCTACACCTTC. Its protein product is CASSSREDGYTF. Supplemented by reference TRBV18 and TRBJ1-2, the full variable domain reads NAGVMQNPRHLVRRRGQEARLRCSPMKGHSHVYWYRQLPEEGLKFMVYLQKENIIDESGMPKERFSAEFPKEGPSILRIQQVVRGDSAAYFCASSSREDGYTFGSGTRLTVV.

The chain has TRBV28 and TRBJ1-1; 7 bases fit TRBD1. This CDR3 is built from 13 residues. J was trimmed by 6 bases and V by 6 bases; bases with no gene match: 7. Germline CDR1 MDHEN, CDR2 SYDVKM. CDR3 in amino acids: CASSAQGRSEAFF. The CDR3 bases are TGTGCCAGCAGCGCACAGGGGAGATCTGAAGCTTTCTTT.

This chain joins TRBV24-1 and TRBJ1-2; possible D gene TRBD1, 6 bases. Germline CDR1 is KGHDR and CDR2 is SFDVKD. V lost 6 bases and J 2 bases, leaving 9 bases between the germline ends. The CDR3 loop spans 13 amino acids. The CDR3 here is CATSPGQNYGYTF. CDR3 coding DNA: TGTGCCACCAGTCCAGGACAGAACTATGGCTACACCTTC.